These T cell receptor beta chains were read from a single sample in a study of technical replicates of blood from a handful of donors. Libraries were prepared by immunoSEQ multiplex PCR; TCRdb keeps only in-frame clonotypes and omits some of them. The sample lists about 12,000 clones; around 94% were seen once. The material sequenced was PBMCs. The receptors come from a human donor in good health. The CDR3 runs from the conserved cysteine through the conserved F or W. Fields, in order: D gene, J gene, V gene, clone size, CDR3 protein, CDR3 DNA. A D gene is named only where the DNA matches it firmly. Clone sizes are given selectively: once, few, many, or a class where the clone is expanded.

D gene: TRBD1
J gene: TRBJ1-2
V gene: TRBV2
clone size: once
CDR3 protein: CASRTGGFLGYTF
CDR3 DNA: TGTGCCAGCAGGACAGGGGGATTTCTTGGCTACACCTTC

D gene: -
J gene: TRBJ2-1
V gene: TRBV5-1
clone size: -
CDR3 protein: CASSLVGAWGNEQFF
CDR3 DNA: TGCGCCAGCAGCTTGGTGGGAGCCTGGGGCAATGAGCAGTTCTTC

D gene: -
J gene: TRBJ2-1
V gene: TRBV5-1
clone size: -
CDR3 protein: CASSIDPTIMNEQFF
CDR3 DNA: TGCGCCAGCAGCATAGACCCCACTATAATGAATGAGCAGTTCTTC

D gene: -
J gene: TRBJ2-2
V gene: TRBV6-6
clone size: -
CDR3 protein: CASSYSLGRNTGELFF
CDR3 DNA: TGTGCCAGCAGTTACTCCCTGGGGAGGAACACCGGGGAGCTGTTTTTT

D gene: -
J gene: TRBJ1-2
V gene: TRBV29-1
clone size: -
CDR3 protein: CSVDGGWNYGYTF
CDR3 DNA: TGCAGCGTTGATGGAGGTTGGAACTATGGCTACACCTTC

D gene: TRBD2
J gene: TRBJ2-3
V gene: TRBV11-3
clone size: -
CDR3 protein: CASSFGGAGDTQYF
CDR3 DNA: TGTGCCAGCAGCTTCGGGGGGGCCGGAGATACGCAGTATTTT

D gene: -
J gene: TRBJ2-7
V gene: TRBV5-4
clone size: -
CDR3 protein: CASSFGATRYEQYF
CDR3 DNA: TGTGCCAGCAGCTTCGGAGCGACCCGCTACGAGCAGTACTTC

D gene: -
J gene: TRBJ1-5
V gene: TRBV5-1
clone size: -
CDR3 protein: CASSLAGRENQPQHF
CDR3 DNA: TGCGCCAGCAGCTTGGCGGGGAGGGAAAATCAGCCCCAGCATTTT

D gene: TRBD1
J gene: TRBJ2-5
V gene: TRBV5-1
clone size: -
CDR3 protein: CASRDRGGSETQYF
CDR3 DNA: TGCGCCAGCAGGGACAGGGGAGGTTCAGAGACCCAGTACTTC

D gene: -
J gene: TRBJ2-1
V gene: TRBV7-9
clone size: -
CDR3 protein: CASSFQRVSSYNEQFF
CDR3 DNA: TGTGCCAGCAGCTTTCAGAGGGTTAGCTCCTACAATGAGCAGTTCTTC

D gene: -
J gene: TRBJ2-1
V gene: TRBV6-1
clone size: -
CDR3 protein: CASSELAHYNEQFF
CDR3 DNA: TGTGCCAGCAGTGAACTAGCGCATTACAATGAGCAGTTCTTC

D gene: TRBD1
J gene: TRBJ1-1
V gene: TRBV18
clone size: -
CDR3 protein: CASSPRQGGTEAFF
CDR3 DNA: TGTGCCAGCTCACCGCGACAGGGGGGCACTGAAGCTTTCTTT

D gene: TRBD2
J gene: TRBJ2-7
V gene: TRBV28
clone size: -
CDR3 protein: CASNQAGVEYEQYF
CDR3 DNA: TGTGCCAGCAATCAGGCGGGAGTCGAATACGAGCAGTACTTC

D gene: TRBD1
J gene: TRBJ1-2
V gene: TRBV29-1
clone size: -
CDR3 protein: CSVVEGASGYTF
CDR3 DNA: TGCAGCGTTGTAGAGGGGGCCTCTGGCTACACCTTC

D gene: -
J gene: TRBJ2-2
V gene: TRBV5-4
clone size: -
CDR3 protein: CASSLAGDGTGELFF
CDR3 DNA: TGTGCCAGCAGCTTGGCAGGGGATGGGACCGGGGAGCTGTTTTTT

D gene: -
J gene: TRBJ2-1
V gene: TRBV6-4
clone size: -
CDR3 protein: CASSDRDNNEQFF
CDR3 DNA: TGTGCCAGCAGTGACCGGGACAACAATGAGCAGTTCTTC

D gene: TRBD2
J gene: TRBJ2-7
V gene: TRBV28
clone size: -
CDR3 protein: CASSSRTSGISDYEQYF
CDR3 DNA: TGTGCCAGCAGTTCCCGGACTAGCGGGATTTCAGACTACGAGCAGTACTTC

D gene: TRBD1
J gene: TRBJ2-4
V gene: TRBV27
clone size: -
CDR3 protein: CASSLRQGLIGNIQYF
CDR3 DNA: TGTGCCAGCAGTTTAAGACAGGGGTTAATCGGGAACATTCAGTACTTC

D gene: -
J gene: TRBJ2-1
V gene: TRBV6-5
clone size: -
CDR3 protein: CASSYFPSSHNEQFF
CDR3 DNA: TGTGCCAGCAGTTACTTTCCTAGCTCCCACAATGAGCAGTTCTTC

D gene: -
J gene: TRBJ2-1
V gene: TRBV18
clone size: -
CDR3 protein: CASSPTQGTGEQFF
CDR3 DNA: TGTGCCAGCTCACCAACGCAGGGGACGGGTGAGCAGTTCTTC

D gene: -
J gene: TRBJ1-1
V gene: TRBV27
clone size: -
CDR3 protein: CASSRDFNRLTEAFF
CDR3 DNA: TGTGCCAGCAGTCGGGACTTCAACCGGCTAACTGAAGCTTTCTTT

D gene: -
J gene: TRBJ2-3
V gene: TRBV2
clone size: -
CDR3 protein: CASTTTGPDTQYF
CDR3 DNA: TGTGCCAGCACCACGACAGGTCCAGATACGCAGTATTTT

D gene: -
J gene: TRBJ2-1
V gene: TRBV18
clone size: -
CDR3 protein: CASSLRISGVYNEQFF
CDR3 DNA: TGTGCCAGCTCCCTGCGGATTAGCGGCGTCTACAATGAGCAGTTCTTC

D gene: TRBD1
J gene: TRBJ2-2
V gene: TRBV30
clone size: -
CDR3 protein: CAWRTGQGVFGTGELFF
CDR3 DNA: TGTGCCTGGAGGACCGGACAGGGGGTATTCGGCACCGGGGAGCTGTTTTTT